The 28 T cell receptor beta chains listed next were all sequenced from one sample in a study of CD8+ T cells in alopecia areata. Sequencing templates came from extracted RNA that was reverse transcribed into cDNA. Some clones are missing from TCRdb's copy, which holds only in-frame ones; the method was immunoSEQ multiplex PCR. Of about 140,000 clones listed, about 88% are singletons. Treatment in this sample: oral pan-JAK inhibitor, 5-10 mg twice daily. The material was CD8+ T cells sorted from blood, obtained at week 4, from a patient treated with tofacitinib. The receptors were gathered from a human donor with alopecia areata.

J is TRBJ2-3 and V is TRBV6-5, with TRBD2 matching 10 bases. Germline V gene lookup returns CDR1 MNHEY and CDR2 SVGAGI. The ends lost 6 bases at V and 1 base at J; junction bases unmatched: 4. The CDR3 runs to 15 residues. The CDR3 nucleotides are TGTGCCAGCAGGGATGGACTAGCGGGCACAGATACGCAGTATTTT. It translates to CASRDGLAGTDTQYF.

The sample holds a few counts of this clone. The J gene is TRBJ2-7, the V gene TRBV5-1; D unresolved. The V and J ends lost 0 bases and 3 bases respectively, with 7 bases between them. CDR3 length: 13 amino acids. CDR1 and CDR2 (germline): SGHRS, YFSETQ. This CDR3 reads CASSLAEDYEQYF. The CDR3 nucleotides read TGCGCCAGCAGCTTGGCAGAGGACTACGAGCAGTACTTC.

The CDR3 sequence is CSARSGSGTGELFF. The CDR3, as DNA: TGCAGCGCCAGGTCGGGGTCGGGCACCGGGGAGCTGTTTTTT. This chain joins TRBV29-1 and TRBJ2-2; TRBD2 is a possible D gene (5 bases). Trimming shortened V by 7 bases and J by 4 bases, and 16 bases separated the two germline ends. CDR1 and CDR2 (germline): SQVTM, ANQGSEA. This CDR3 contains 14 residues.

This clone was seen a single time. This rearrangement joins TRBV7-8 to TRBJ2-1; D gene ambiguous. V was trimmed by 8 bases and J by 6 bases, leaving 14 bases between them. This CDR3 comprises 13 residues. Germline CDR1 SGHVS, CDR2 FQNEAQ. CDR3 coding DNA: TGTGCCAGCGAGGCCCCCGGCGTCAATGAGCAGTTCTTC. Translated, it gives CASEAPGVNEQFF.

Note on this clone: The sample contains more than one DNA sequence encoding this CDR3. This chain uses TRBV5-6 with TRBJ2-7; either TRBD1 or TRBD2 may supply D (5 bases each). CDR1 and CDR2 (germline): SGHDT, YYEEEE. This CDR3 contains 14 residues. Trimming left V 0 bases short and J 2 bases short, with 9 bases between. CDR3 sequence reads: CASSLGGSTYEQYF. CDR3 coding DNA: TGTGCCAGCAGCTTGGGGGGGTCTACCTACGAGCAGTACTTC.

The chain has TRBV29-1 and TRBJ2-5; 9 nucleotides agree with TRBD1. Looked up from germline, CDR1 is SQVTM and CDR2 is ANQGSEA. This CDR3 is 15 amino acids long. V dropped 5 bases and J dropped 2; count of bases not matched to a gene: 9. The CDR3: CSVSFWDREQETQYF. CDR3 in DNA: TGCAGCGTTAGTTTTTGGGACAGGGAGCAAGAGACCCAGTACTTC.

The V call is TRBV5-1, the J call TRBJ2-3; D ambiguous. The CDR3 loop spans 12 amino acids. Trimming stripped 0 bases from V and 5 bases from J, with 4 bases between. Germline V gene data show CDR1 as SGHRS and CDR2 as YFSETQ. The CDR3 here is CASSLGEDTQYF. CDR3 coding DNA: TGCGCCAGCAGCTTGGGGGAAGATACGCAGTATTTT.

V gene TRBV7-9 combines with J gene TRBJ2-1, with TRBD1 identical over 9 bases. Germline CDR1 reads SEHNR; CDR2 reads FQNEAQ (reference sequence). This CDR3 region has 16 residues. J was trimmed by 5 bases and V by 4 bases; bases with no gene match: 9. The CDR3 loop is CASSSDPRTGDNEQFF. Here the CDR3 DNA reads TGTGCCAGCAGCTCCGACCCGAGGACAGGGGACAATGAGCAGTTCTTC.

The chain carries TRBV5-1 and TRBJ2-7; a weak D match, TRBD2 (6 bases). V lost 0 bases and J lost 6, with 25 bases in between. Germline V gene lookup returns CDR1 SGHRS and CDR2 YFSETQ. The CDR3 runs 18 residues. CDR3 DNA sequence: TGCGCCAGCAGCTTGGGCTTGATGTTCGGCAGGGAGGAGGGCGAGCAGTACTTC. Its protein product is CASSLGLMFGREEGEQYF.

The genes are TRBV29-1 and TRBJ1-1; D call uncertain. V gave up 7 bases and J gave up 3 bases, with 9 bases separating them. Germline V CDR1 and CDR2: SQVTM, ANQGSEA. CDR3 length: 11 residues. Written as DNA, the CDR3 is TGCAGCGCCCTTATCGACACTGAAGCTTTCTTT. This encodes CSALIDTEAFF.

The V gene is TRBV5-1, the J gene TRBJ2-1; 7 bases fit TRBD1. The germline V gene has CDR1 SGHRS and CDR2 YFSETQ. The length of the CDR3 is 14 residues. The junction had 5 bases not matched to a gene; V was cut back by 8 bases and J by 0 bases. DNA for the CDR3: TGCGCCAGGGACAGGCTGAGCTCCTACAATGAGCAGTTCTTC. It yields the protein CARDRLSSYNEQFF.

The rearrangement uses TRBV9 and TRBJ2-4, with D perhaps matching TRBD2 (6 bases). The CDR3 sequence is 17 residues long. CDR1 SGDLS and CDR2 YYNGEE come from the germline V gene. The germline V and J ends were trimmed by 0 bases and 1 base, with 14 bases remaining between them. The CDR3 region is CASSVANEGLAKNIQYF. CDR3 sequence (DNA): TGTGCCAGCAGCGTAGCGAATGAGGGACTCGCCAAAAACATTCAGTACTTC.

This chain connects TRBV29-1 to TRBJ2-7; 10 bases fit TRBD2. Germline V CDR1 and CDR2: SQVTM, ANQGSEA. V was clipped by 6 bases and J by 4 bases; unmatched bases: 9. The CDR3 runs 14 residues. The CDR3 protein is CSVHLAGVLYEQYF. The CDR3 nucleotides read TGCAGCGTGCACCTAGCGGGAGTGTTATACGAGCAGTACTTC.

This sequence joins TRBV7-9 and TRBJ2-7; 12 nucleotides agree with TRBD2. The CDR3 consists of 16 residues. V shed 5 bases and J 2 bases; nucleotides not matched to a gene: 7. The germline V gene encodes CDR1 SEHNR and CDR2 FQNEAQ (reference sequence). The CDR3 reads CASSPRLAGGTYEQYF. The CDR3, as DNA: TGTGCCAGCAGCCCCCGCCTAGCGGGGGGGACCTACGAGCAGTACTTC.

CDR3 sequence (DNA): TGTGCCAGCAGCTTGCAAGTTACCGGGGAGCTGTTTTTT. Translated: CASSLQVTGELFF. The chain couples TRBV7-3 to TRBJ2-2; no reliable D call. CDR3 size: 13 residues. Looked up from germline, CDR1 is SGHTA and CDR2 is FQGTGA. Trimming pared 3 bases from V and 5 bases from J, leaving 7 bases between.

The chain has TRBV23-1 and TRBJ2-3; the match to TRBD2 covers 9 bases. TRBV23-1 qualifies as an ORF whose function is uncertain. The CDR3 is made up of 16 amino acids. V lost 2 bases to trimming and J lost 2 bases; unmatched junction nucleotides: 5. The DNA for the CDR3 is TGCGCCAGCAGTCAAATGCGGGAGGGCCCCACAGATACGCAGTATTTT. Protein product: CASSQMREGPTDTQYF.

The gene calls are TRBV4-1 and TRBJ2-1; 9 nucleotides agree with TRBD1. V shed 2 bases and J 5 bases; nucleotides not matched to a gene: 4. The CDR3 runs 15 residues. Germline values: CDR1 MGHRA, CDR2 YSYEKL. CDR3 loop: CASSQWDREDNEQFF. The CDR3 DNA is TGCGCCAGCAGCCAATGGGACAGGGAGGACAATGAGCAGTTCTTC.

The rearrangement joins TRBV19 to TRBJ1-2; D is unresolved. Germline CDR1 reads LNHDA; CDR2 reads SQIVND (reference sequence). The CDR3 length is 15 residues. V lost 0 bases, J lost 3 bases, and 11 bases lay in between. CDR3 region: CASSIEWGEHYGYTF. The CDR3 DNA is TGTGCCAGTAGTATAGAATGGGGAGAGCACTATGGCTACACCTTC.

The chain joins TRBV27 to TRBJ2-3; D perhaps matches TRBD1 (6 bases). V lost 8 bases, J lost 2 bases, and 14 bases lay in between. The V gene's germline CDR1 is MNHEY and CDR2 SMNVEV (reference sequence). The CDR3 loop spans 14 amino acids. The CDR3 protein is CASSFGGPTDTQYF. DNA of the CDR3: TGTGCCAGCTCCTTTGGGGGCCCCACAGATACGCAGTATTTT.

The V call is TRBV30, the J call TRBJ2-4; no definite D call. Per germline, CDR1 GTSNPN and CDR2 SVGIG (reference sequence). The CDR3 runs 14 residues. The V end was cut by 0 bases, the J end by 8 bases, with 14 bases between. The CDR3 DNA follows: TGTGCCTGGAGTGTAGGCGGATTTGTAGACATTCAGTACTTC. Translating gives CAWSVGGFVDIQYF.

This clone was seen a handful of times. The CDR3 here is CSVEETGEFGQPQHF. The CDR3 DNA reads TGCAGCGTTGAGGAGACAGGGGAGTTCGGTCAGCCCCAGCATTTT. The rearrangement uses TRBV29-1 and TRBJ1-5; 8 positions match TRBD1. V lost 3 bases and J lost 6; bases outside the gene matches: 10. The CDR3 sequence is 15 residues long. Germline V gene data show CDR1 as SQVTM and CDR2 as ANQGSEA.

The V and J genes are TRBV19 and TRBJ1-1, with a tentative D call TRBD1 (6 bases). V was shortened by 11 bases and J by 1 base, with 11 bases between the two germline ends. The CDR3 contains 12 residues. The germline CDR1 and CDR2 sequences are LNHDA and SQIVND (reference sequence). The CDR3 DNA is TGTGCCTCTGAACAGGGGAACACTGAAGCTTTCTTT. The encoded protein is CASEQGNTEAFF.

The chain employs TRBV4-1 and TRBJ2-1; no clear D. CDR3 size: 12 residues. Germline CDR1 MGHRA, CDR2 YSYEKL. Trimming took 0 bases from V and 4 from J, leaving 1 base between them. CDR3 sequence reads: CASSQDYNEQFF. The CDR3 nucleotides are TGCGCCAGCAGCCAAGATTACAATGAGCAGTTCTTC.

This chain connects TRBV7-9 to TRBJ2-7, with 7 bases that match TRBD2. Germline CDR1 is SEHNR and CDR2 is FQNEAQ (reference sequence). There are 17 residues in the CDR3. The V segment lost 0 bases and the J segment 0 bases; nucleotides outside the gene matches: 8. Here the CDR3 reads CASSLADGGRSSYEQYF. CDR3 bases: TGTGCCAGCAGCTTAGCGGATGGCGGGAGAAGCTCCTACGAGCAGTACTTC.

The genes are TRBV4-2 and TRBJ2-1; D assignment may be TRBD1 or TRBD2 (5 bases each). The CDR3 is made up of 13 amino acids. Trimming took 6 bases from V and 2 from J, leaving 8 bases between them. Looked up from germline, CDR1 is LGHNA and CDR2 is YNFKEQ. The DNA for the CDR3 is TGTGCCAGCAGGGGACCCACCTACAATGAGCAGTTCTTC. Translated, it gives CASRGPTYNEQFF.

This clone was observed once. V and J are TRBV4-3 and TRBJ2-6; D ambiguous. The length of the CDR3 is 15 residues. V lost 4 bases, J lost 2 bases, and 9 bases lay in between. Germline CDR1 is LGHNA and CDR2 is YSLEER. The CDR3 DNA sequence: TGCGCCAGCAGCCCGACTTTAACTGGGGCCAACGTCCTGACTTTC. Amino acid sequence: CASSPTLTGANVLTF.

This sequence joins TRBV7-9 and TRBJ2-7, with D perhaps TRBD1 (6 bases). Between the trimmed V and J ends, which lost 5 bases and 2 bases, there was a span of 16 bases. This CDR3 comprises 15 residues. The germline V gene encodes CDR1 SEHNR and CDR2 FQNEAQ (reference sequence). The CDR3 coding sequence is TGTGCCAGCAGCCCGAGGGGGACGACGACCTACGAGCAGTACTTC. Its translation: CASSPRGTTTYEQYF.

The V gene is TRBV9, the J gene TRBJ2-7; 8 nucleotides align to TRBD2. The germline V gene has CDR1 SGDLS and CDR2 YYNGEE. This CDR3 is 15 amino acids long. V trimming: 0 bases; J trimming: 0 bases; junction bases outside the gene matches: 2. CDR3 nucleotide sequence: TGTGCCAGCAGCGTAGGCGGGGGGATCTCCTACGAGCAGTACTTC. Encoded protein: CASSVGGGISYEQYF.